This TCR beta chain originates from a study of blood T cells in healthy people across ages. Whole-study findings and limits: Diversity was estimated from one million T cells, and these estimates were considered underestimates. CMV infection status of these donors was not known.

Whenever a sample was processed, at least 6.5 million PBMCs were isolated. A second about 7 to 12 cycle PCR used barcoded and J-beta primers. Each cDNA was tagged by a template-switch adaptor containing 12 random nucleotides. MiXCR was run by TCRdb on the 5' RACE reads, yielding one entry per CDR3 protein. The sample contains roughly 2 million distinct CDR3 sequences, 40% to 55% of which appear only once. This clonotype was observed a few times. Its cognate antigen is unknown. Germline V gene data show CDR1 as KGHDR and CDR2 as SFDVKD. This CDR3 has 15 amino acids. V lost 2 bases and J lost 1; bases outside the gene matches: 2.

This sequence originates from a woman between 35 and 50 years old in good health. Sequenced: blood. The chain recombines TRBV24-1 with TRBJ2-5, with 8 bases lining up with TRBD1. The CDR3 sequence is CATSDWDRSQETQYF. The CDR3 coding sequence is TGTGCCACCAGTGATTGGGACAGGAGCCAAGAGACCCAGTACTTC.